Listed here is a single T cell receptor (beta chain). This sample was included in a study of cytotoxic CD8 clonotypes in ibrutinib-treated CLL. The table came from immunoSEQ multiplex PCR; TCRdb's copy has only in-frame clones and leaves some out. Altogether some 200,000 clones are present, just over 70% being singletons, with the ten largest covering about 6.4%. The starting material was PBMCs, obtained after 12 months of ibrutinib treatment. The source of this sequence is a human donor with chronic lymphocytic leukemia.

CDR3 residues: CASSQVQGGSPLHF. The CDR3 region has the DNA TGCGCCAGCAGCCAAGTTCAGGGTGGTTCACCCCTCCACTTT. This sequence joins TRBV4-1 and TRBJ1-6, with a weak D call TRBD1 (5 bases). Trimming cost V 1 base and J 9 bases, with 10 bases left between them. This CDR3 is 14 amino acids long. The germline gives CDR1 MGHRA, CDR2 YSYEKL.